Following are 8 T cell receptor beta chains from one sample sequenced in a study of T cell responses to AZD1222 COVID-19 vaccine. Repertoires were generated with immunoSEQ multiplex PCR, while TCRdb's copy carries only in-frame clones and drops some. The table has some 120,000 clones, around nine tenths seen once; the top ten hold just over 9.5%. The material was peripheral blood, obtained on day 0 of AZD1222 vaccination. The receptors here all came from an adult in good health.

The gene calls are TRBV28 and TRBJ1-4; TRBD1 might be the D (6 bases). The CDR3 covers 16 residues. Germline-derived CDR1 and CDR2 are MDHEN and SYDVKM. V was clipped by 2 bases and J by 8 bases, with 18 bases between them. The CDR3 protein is CASSLVGQGNREKLFF. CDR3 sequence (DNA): TGTGCCAGCAGTTTAGTGGGTCAGGGGAATCGGGAAAAACTGTTTTTT.

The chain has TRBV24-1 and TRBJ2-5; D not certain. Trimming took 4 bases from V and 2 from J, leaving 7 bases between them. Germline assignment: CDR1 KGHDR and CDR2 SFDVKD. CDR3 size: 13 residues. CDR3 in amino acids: CATSDQPQETQYF. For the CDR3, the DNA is TGTGCCACCAGTGACCAGCCTCAAGAGACCCAGTACTTC.

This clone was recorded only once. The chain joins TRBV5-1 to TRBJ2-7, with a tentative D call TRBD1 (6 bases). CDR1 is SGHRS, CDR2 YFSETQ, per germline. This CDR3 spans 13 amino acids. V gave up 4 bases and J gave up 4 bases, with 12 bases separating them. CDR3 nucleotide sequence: TGCGCCAGCAGCCCCGGACAGTCATACGAGCAGTACTTC. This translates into CASSPGQSYEQYF.

CDR3 loop: CASSYTGTSGEQYF. The CDR3 DNA reads as TGTGCCAGCAGTTATACCGGGACTAGCGGCGAGCAGTACTTC. The chain carries TRBV6-2 or TRBV6-3 and TRBJ2-7; the match to TRBD2 covers 11 bases. Losses at the gene ends were 3 bases for V and 6 bases for J; bases not matched to a gene: 4. CDR1 MNHEY and CDR2 SVGEGT come from the germline V gene. This CDR3 is 14 amino acids long.

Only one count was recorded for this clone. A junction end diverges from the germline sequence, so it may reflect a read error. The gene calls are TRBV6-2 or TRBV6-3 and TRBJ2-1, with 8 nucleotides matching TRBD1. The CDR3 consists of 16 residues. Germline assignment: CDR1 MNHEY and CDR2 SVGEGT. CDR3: CASSYQGATSHNEQFF. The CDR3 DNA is TGTGCCAGCAGTTACCAGGGGGCTACCTCCCACAATGAGCAGTTCTTC.

The CDR3 bases are TGTGCCAGGCCTTGGCGAGCTACGCAGTATTTT. Residues: CARPWRATQYF. This chain joins TRBV11-3 and TRBJ2-3, with D hard to call. The CDR3 contains 11 residues. The germline gives CDR1 SGHNT, CDR2 YENEEA. V lost 9 bases and J lost 8, with 12 bases in between.

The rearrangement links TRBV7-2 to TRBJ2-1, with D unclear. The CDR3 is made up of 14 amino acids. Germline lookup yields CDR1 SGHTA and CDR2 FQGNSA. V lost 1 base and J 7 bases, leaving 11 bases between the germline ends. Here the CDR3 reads CASSLDLFRNEQFF. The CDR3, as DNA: TGTGCCAGCAGCTTAGACCTCTTTCGGAATGAGCAGTTCTTC.

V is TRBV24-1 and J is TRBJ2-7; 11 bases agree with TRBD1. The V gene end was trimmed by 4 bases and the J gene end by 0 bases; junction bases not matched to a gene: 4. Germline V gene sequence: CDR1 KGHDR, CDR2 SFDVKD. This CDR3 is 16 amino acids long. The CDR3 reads CATSETGTGGSYEQYF. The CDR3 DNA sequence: TGTGCCACCAGTGAGACCGGGACAGGGGGCTCCTACGAGCAGTACTTC.